These 8 T cell receptor beta chains were sequenced from one sample in a study of regulatory T cells in long-lasting Graves disease (dated by TCRdb to the early 2020s). The library came from multiplex PCR. Reads for this sample came from an Illumina HiSeq 4000. TCR beta libraries were built with iRepertoire HTBI primers and Arm-PCR amplification of CDR3 regions. In-frame beta chains were kept once TCRdb had trimmed the public reads at Q25 with fastp and called clones with MiXCR. Each CDR3 protein gets just one entry, which takes the most common genes and DNA from the rows behind it. For this sample the table gives approximately 440,000 distinct CDR3 sequences, of which 15% to 20% were detected only once. The ten largest clonotypes hold 10% to 15% of the sample. Read against the paper, the sample's time point label means: newly diagnosed GD, antithyroid drugs for less than 3 months. For both TCR sequencing and RNA sequencing, RNA was extracted from PBMCs in TRIzol.

These records were also assigned to another study, of T cells in Graves' hyperthyroidism and ophthalmopathy.

Sample: peripheral blood mononuclear cells (PBMCs), taken at new diagnosis, from a patient treated with antithyroid drugs. Receptors originate from a man aged 35 to 55 with Graves disease. Donor details come from another sample of the same person, matched by shared clones.

CDR3 in amino acids: CASSSVGGNEQFF. The DNA for the CDR3 is TGTGCCAGCAGTTCTGTAGGGGGGAATGAGCAGTTCTTC. V is TRBV25-1 and J is TRBJ2-1; possibly TRBD1 or TRBD2 for D (6 bases each). This CDR3 has 13 residues. CDR1 and CDR2 (germline): MGHDK, SYGVNS. V lost 5 bases and J 7 bases, leaving 12 bases between the germline ends.

This clonotype has at least ten counts. The chain carries TRBV12-3 or TRBV12-4 and TRBJ2-7, with 7 bases aligning to TRBD1. The CDR3 has 15 residues. J was trimmed by 3 bases and V by 3 bases; bases with no gene match: 8. The CDR3 nucleotides read TGTGCCAGCAGTTTTCGATGGGACAGAAGCTACGAGCAGTACTTC. It codes for CASSFRWDRSYEQYF.

There are many counts of this clonotype. This chain links TRBV28 with TRBJ2-3; no clear D gene. The CDR3 contains 12 residues. Trimming stripped 7 bases from V and 2 bases from J, with 7 bases between. Germline values: CDR1 MDHEN, CDR2 SYDVKM. The CDR3 nucleotides read TGTGCCAGCACCTCTTTCACAGATACGCAGTATTTT. The encoded protein is CASTSFTDTQYF. Full variable domain (remainder filled in from reference TRBV28 and TRBJ2-3): DVKVTQSSRYLVKRTGEKVFLECVQDMDHENMFWYRQDPGLGLRLIYFSYDVKMKEKGDIPEGYSVSREKKERFSLILESASTNQTSMYLCASTSFTDTQYFGPGTRLTVL.

The chain has TRBV12-3 or TRBV12-4 and TRBJ2-5; no definite D call. The CDR3 extends over 11 amino acids. Trimming left V 4 bases short and J 6 bases short, with 6 bases between. CDR3 DNA sequence: TGTGCCAGCAGTTCCTTGAAGACCCAGTACTTC. Encoded protein: CASSSLKTQYF.

A remark on this clonotype: Germline and junction disagree at one end, which may indicate a read error. The chain has TRBV5-1 and TRBJ2-7; D is unclear. Germline-derived CDR1 and CDR2 are SGHRS and YFSETQ. The CDR3 is made up of 15 amino acids. CDR3 sequence reads: CASSQGTGSPYEQYF. DNA of the CDR3: TGTGCCAGCAGCCAAGGAACGGGTAGCCCCTACGAGCAGTACTTC.

The V and J genes are TRBV4-1 and TRBJ1-4, with TRBD1 matching 8 bases. Germline trimming cut 1 base from V and 5 bases from J; bases unmatched to any gene: 6. Germline CDR1 MGHRA, CDR2 YSYEKL. CDR3 size: 16 residues. The CDR3 spells CASSQAFGQGNEKLFF. CDR3 in DNA: TGCGCCAGCAGCCAAGCTTTCGGACAGGGAAATGAAAAACTGTTTTTT.

The chain uses TRBV7-9 and TRBJ2-3, with D perhaps TRBD1 or TRBD2 (5 bases each). V was shortened by 6 bases and J by 1 base, with 11 bases between the two germline ends. The CDR3 extends over 14 amino acids. CDR1 and CDR2 (germline): SEHNR, FQNEAQ (reference sequence). The CDR3 loop reads CASRTTGRTDTQYF. The DNA of the CDR3 is TGTGCCAGCAGAACTACGGGACGCACAGATACGCAGTATTTT.

Ten or more counts support this clonotype. The rearrangement links TRBV20-1 to TRBJ2-7; 7 positions match TRBD1. V lost 3 bases and J lost 2; bases outside the gene matches: 4. The germline V gene has CDR1 DFQATT and CDR2 SNEGSKA (reference sequence). The CDR3 is 13 residues long. The CDR3 DNA follows: TGCAGTGCTAGGGGGGACAGCCCCTACGAGCAGTACTTC. It is translated as CSARGDSPYEQYF.